This T cell receptor (beta chain) appears in the sequencing data of a study of coeliac disease. Regarding the study as a whole: Few TRB amino acid sequences were shared between samples; most were unique. Active celiac intraepithelial and lamina propria samples had lower TRB and TRG clonality than control samples.

Comment on this clone: As yet, its antigen is unknown.

Assay used: immunoSEQ multiplex PCR; TCRdb lists only in-frame clones, some missing. Of 2,000 to 2,500 clones listed, around three quarters were seen once; the top ten hold 12% to 15%. Deletions cut 8 bases from V and 1 base from J, with 11 bases between. Germline V lookup: CDR1 PRHDT, CDR2 FYEKMQ (reference sequence). The CDR3 spans 14 residues. Each fraction contributed one roughly 500,000-cell aliquot for sequencing. What was sequenced was lymphocytes from the gut lamina propria. The TCR comes from a human donor without celiac disease. V is TRBV13 and J is TRBJ2-2, with D hard to call. The CDR3, as DNA: TGTGCCAGCGCGCCGGGTAAGAACACCGGGGAGCTGTTTTTT. As protein: CASAPGKNTGELFF.